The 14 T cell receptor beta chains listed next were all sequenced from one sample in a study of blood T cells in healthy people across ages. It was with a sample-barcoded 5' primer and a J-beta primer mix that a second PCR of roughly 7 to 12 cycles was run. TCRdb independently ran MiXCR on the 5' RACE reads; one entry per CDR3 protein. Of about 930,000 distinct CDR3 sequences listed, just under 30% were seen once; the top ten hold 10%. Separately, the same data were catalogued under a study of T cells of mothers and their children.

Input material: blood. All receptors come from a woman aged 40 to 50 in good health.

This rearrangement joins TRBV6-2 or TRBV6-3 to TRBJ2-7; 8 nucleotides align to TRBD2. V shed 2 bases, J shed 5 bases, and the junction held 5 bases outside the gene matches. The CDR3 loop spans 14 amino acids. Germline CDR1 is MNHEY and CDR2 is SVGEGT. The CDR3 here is CASSYQRESNEQYF. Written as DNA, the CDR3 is TGTGCCAGCAGTTACCAGCGGGAGTCGAACGAGCAGTACTTC.

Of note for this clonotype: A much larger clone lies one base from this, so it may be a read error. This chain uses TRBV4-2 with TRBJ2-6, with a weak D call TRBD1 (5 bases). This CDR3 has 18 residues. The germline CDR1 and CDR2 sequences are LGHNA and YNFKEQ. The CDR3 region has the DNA TGTGCCAGCAGCCAAGGCACGGTACGCCCCTCTGGGGCCAACATCCTGACTTTC. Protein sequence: CASSQGTVRPSGANILTF.

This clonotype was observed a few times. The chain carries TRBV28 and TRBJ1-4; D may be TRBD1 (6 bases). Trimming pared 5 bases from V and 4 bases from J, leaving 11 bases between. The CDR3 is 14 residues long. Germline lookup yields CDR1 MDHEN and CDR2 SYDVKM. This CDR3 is CASSVTGSNEKLFF. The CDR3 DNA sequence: TGTGCCAGCAGTGTGACAGGCAGTAATGAAAAACTGTTTTTT.

CDR3 loop: CASSFRGGATSSPYEQYF. The CDR3 DNA reads as TGTGCCAGCAGCTTTAGGGGGGGGGCTACGTCCAGCCCCTACGAGCAGTACTTC. The V and J genes are TRBV7-9 and TRBJ2-7, with TRBD2 as a possible D gene (7 bases). The CDR3 has 18 residues. The V gene lost 3 bases and the J gene lost 2 bases, with 23 bases spanning the gap. Germline V gene data show CDR1 as SEHNR and CDR2 as FQNEAQ (reference sequence).

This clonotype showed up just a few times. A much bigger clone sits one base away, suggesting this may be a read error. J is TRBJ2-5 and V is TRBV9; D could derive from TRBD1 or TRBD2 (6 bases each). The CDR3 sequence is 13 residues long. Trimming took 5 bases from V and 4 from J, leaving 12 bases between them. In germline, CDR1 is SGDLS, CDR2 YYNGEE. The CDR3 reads CASRLTGAETQYF. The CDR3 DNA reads TGTGCCAGCAGGCTGACGGGGGCAGAGACCCAGTACTTC.

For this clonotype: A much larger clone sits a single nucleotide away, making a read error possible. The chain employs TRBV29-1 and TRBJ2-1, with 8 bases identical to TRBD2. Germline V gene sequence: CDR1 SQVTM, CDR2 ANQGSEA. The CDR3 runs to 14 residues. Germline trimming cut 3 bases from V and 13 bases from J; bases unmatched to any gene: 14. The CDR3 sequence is CSVDRGGRSETQFF. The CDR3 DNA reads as TGCAGCGTTGACCGGGGGGGCAGATCAGAGACCCAGTTCTTC.

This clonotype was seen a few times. Here the CDR3 DNA reads TGTGCCAGCAGCCTACGCGGACAGGGGAAAACTGAAGCTTTCTTT. This sequence encodes CASSLRGQGKTEAFF. The V gene is TRBV3-1, the J gene TRBJ1-1; 9 positions match TRBD1. CDR1 and CDR2 from the germline V gene are LGHDT and YNNKEL (reference sequence). The CDR3 has 15 amino acids. V lost 4 bases and J lost 5; bases outside the gene matches: 8.

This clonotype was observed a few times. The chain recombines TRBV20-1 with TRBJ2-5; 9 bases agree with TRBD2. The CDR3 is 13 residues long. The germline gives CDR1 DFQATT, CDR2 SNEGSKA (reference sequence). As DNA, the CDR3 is TGCACCTCTGCCGGGACTAGCTCAAAGACCCAGTACTTC. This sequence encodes CTSAGTSSKTQYF.

CDR3: CASSQGRSGREEYF. The CDR3 DNA sequence: TGTGCCAGCAGCCAAGGTCGCAGTGGCAGGGAGGAGTACTTC. J is TRBJ2-7 and V is TRBV3-1; D may be TRBD2 (6 bases). This CDR3 is 14 amino acids long. The germline V gene has CDR1 LGHDT and CDR2 YNNKEL (reference sequence). Trimming took 1 base from V and 11 from J, leaving 18 bases between them.

This CDR3 reads CASSYSKGSAEAFF. CDR3 DNA: TGTGCCAGCAGTTACTCGAAAGGGTCGGCTGAAGCTTTCTTT. The chain uses TRBV6-2 or TRBV6-3 and TRBJ1-1; D unresolved. Germline assignment: CDR1 MNHEY and CDR2 SVGEGT. Trimming stripped 0 bases from V and 6 bases from J, with 11 bases between. This CDR3 spans 14 amino acids.

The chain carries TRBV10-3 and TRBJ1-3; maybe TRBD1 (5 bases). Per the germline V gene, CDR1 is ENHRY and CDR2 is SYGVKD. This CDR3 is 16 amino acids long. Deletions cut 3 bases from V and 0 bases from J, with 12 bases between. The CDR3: CAISDTGPGSGNTIYF. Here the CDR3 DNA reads TGTGCCATCAGTGACACGGGGCCAGGCTCTGGAAACACCATATATTTT.

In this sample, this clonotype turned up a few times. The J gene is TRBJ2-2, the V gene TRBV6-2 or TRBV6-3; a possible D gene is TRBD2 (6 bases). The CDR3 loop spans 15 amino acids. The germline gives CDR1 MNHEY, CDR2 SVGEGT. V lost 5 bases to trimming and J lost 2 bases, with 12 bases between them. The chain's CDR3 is CASSPGTSNTGELFF. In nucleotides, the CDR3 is TGTGCCAGCAGTCCCGGGACTTCTAACACCGGGGAGCTGTTTTTT.

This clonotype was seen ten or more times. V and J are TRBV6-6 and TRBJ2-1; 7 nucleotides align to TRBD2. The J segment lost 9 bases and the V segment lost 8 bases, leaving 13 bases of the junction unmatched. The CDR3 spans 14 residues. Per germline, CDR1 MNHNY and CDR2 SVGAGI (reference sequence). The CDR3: CASQKNGGSGEQFF. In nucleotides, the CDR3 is TGTGCCAGCCAAAAGAACGGGGGGTCCGGTGAGCAGTTCTTC.

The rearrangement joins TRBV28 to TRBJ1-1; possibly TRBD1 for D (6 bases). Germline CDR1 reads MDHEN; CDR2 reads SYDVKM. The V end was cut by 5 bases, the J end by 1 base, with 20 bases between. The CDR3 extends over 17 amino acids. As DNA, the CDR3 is TGTGCCAGCAGTCCAAACCTCCGGACAGTGAAGAACACTGAAGCTTTCTTT. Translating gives CASSPNLRTVKNTEAFF.